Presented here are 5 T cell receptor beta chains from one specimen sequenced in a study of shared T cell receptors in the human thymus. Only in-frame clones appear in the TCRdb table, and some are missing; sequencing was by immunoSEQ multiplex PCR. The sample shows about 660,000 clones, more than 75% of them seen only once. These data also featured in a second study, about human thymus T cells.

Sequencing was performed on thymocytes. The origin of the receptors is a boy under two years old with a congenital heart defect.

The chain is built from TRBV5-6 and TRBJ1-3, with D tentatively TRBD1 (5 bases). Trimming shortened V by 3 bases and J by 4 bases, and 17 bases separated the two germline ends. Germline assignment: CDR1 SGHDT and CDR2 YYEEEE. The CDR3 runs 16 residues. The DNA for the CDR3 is TGTGCCAGCAGCTGGGGGAGGTTGGCCCGGGGAAACACCATATATTTT. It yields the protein CASSWGRLARGNTIYF.

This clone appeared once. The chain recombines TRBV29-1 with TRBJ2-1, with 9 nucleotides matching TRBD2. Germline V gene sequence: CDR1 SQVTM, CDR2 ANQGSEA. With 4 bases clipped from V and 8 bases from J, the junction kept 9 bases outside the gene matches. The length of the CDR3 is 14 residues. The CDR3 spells CSVAKGGRAHEQFF. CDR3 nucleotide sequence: TGCAGCGTTGCGAAGGGCGGGAGGGCCCATGAGCAGTTCTTC.

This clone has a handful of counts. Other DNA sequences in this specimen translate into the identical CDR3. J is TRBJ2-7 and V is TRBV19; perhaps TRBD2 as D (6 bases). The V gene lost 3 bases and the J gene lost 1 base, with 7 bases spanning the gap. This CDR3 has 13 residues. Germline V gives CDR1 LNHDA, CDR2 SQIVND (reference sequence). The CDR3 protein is CASSIGGSYEQYF. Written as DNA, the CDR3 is TGTGCCAGTAGTATCGGGGGTTCCTACGAGCAGTACTTC.

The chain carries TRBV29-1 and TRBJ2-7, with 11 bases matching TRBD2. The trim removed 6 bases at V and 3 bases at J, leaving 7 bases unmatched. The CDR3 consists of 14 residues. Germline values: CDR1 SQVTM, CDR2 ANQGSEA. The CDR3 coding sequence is TGCAGCGTAATACCTAGCGGGAGGAACTACGAGCAGTACTTC. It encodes CSVIPSGRNYEQYF.

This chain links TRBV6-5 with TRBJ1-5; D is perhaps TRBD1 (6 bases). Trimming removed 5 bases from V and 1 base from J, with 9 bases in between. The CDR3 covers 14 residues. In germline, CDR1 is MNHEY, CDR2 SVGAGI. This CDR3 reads CASSPDRSNQPQHF. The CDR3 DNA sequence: TGTGCCAGCAGTCCAGACAGGAGCAATCAGCCCCAGCATTTT.